This entry lists 15 T cell receptor beta chains sequenced from one sample in a study of shared clonotypes between healthy human individuals. Libraries were prepared by immunoSEQ multiplex PCR; TCRdb keeps only in-frame clonotypes and omits some of them. This sample has about 1.5 million clones, with 95% to 99% found just once. Sequenced material: naive CD4+ T cells sorted from blood. Indicated subset: CD45RA+ positively selected. The receptor source for this set is a man aged 25-45 years in good health.

The chain combines TRBV5-6 with TRBJ1-5; D is perhaps TRBD1 (5 bases). This CDR3 has 14 residues. Germline loops: CDR1 SGHDT, CDR2 YYEEEE. V was trimmed by 5 bases and J by 4 bases, leaving 13 bases between them. The CDR3 here is CASSSFQGNQPQHF. CDR3 nucleotide sequence: TGTGCCAGCAGTTCGTTTCAGGGAAATCAGCCCCAGCATTTT.

The J gene is TRBJ2-5, the V gene TRBV7-2; 11 nucleotides line up with TRBD1. Germline CDR1 SGHTA, CDR2 FQGNSA. The CDR3 length is 16 residues. Trimming removed 2 bases from V and 2 bases from J; junction bases left unmatched: 4. The CDR3 coding sequence is TGTGCCAGCAGCTTATCCGGGACAGGGGGTCAAGAGACCCAGTACTTC. It translates to CASSLSGTGGQETQYF.

The V call is TRBV30, the J call TRBJ1-1; tentatively, D is TRBD1 (5 bases). CDR3 length: 15 amino acids. Germline values: CDR1 GTSNPN, CDR2 SVGIG (reference sequence). The ends were cut back, 3 bases at V and 0 bases at J, with 14 bases in the middle. The chain's CDR3 is CAWRSGTVMNTEAFF. The CDR3 bases are TGTGCCTGGAGATCCGGGACTGTCATGAACACTGAAGCTTTCTTT.

Remarks on this clone: Other DNA sequences in the sample encode the same CDR3. V gene TRBV27 combines with J gene TRBJ2-7, with 10 bases identical to TRBD2. In germline, CDR1 is MNHEY, CDR2 SMNVEV (reference sequence). The CDR3 has 13 amino acids. The ends lost 8 bases at V and 2 bases at J; junction bases unmatched: 3. CDR3 nucleotide sequence: TGTGCCAGCCGGCTAGCGGGAGCCTACGAGCAGTACTTC. It codes for CASRLAGAYEQYF.

The V gene is TRBV5-1, the J gene TRBJ1-2, with 9 bases matching TRBD1. Trimming cost V 4 bases and J 5 bases; bases outside gene matches: 6. CDR1 and CDR2 (germline): SGHRS, YFSETQ. This CDR3 has 14 residues. In DNA form, the CDR3 reads TGCGCCAGCAGCCGGGACAGGGAGCGGTATGGCTACACCTTC. It encodes CASSRDRERYGYTF.

The V call is TRBV7-9, the J call TRBJ2-7; 13 bases map to TRBD2. Germline V gene data show CDR1 as SEHNR and CDR2 as FQNEAQ (reference sequence). Trimming at V came to 4 bases and at J to 5 bases, leaving 5 bases not matched to a gene. CDR3 length: 15 residues. The CDR3 loop reads CASSSGTSGKDEQYF. CDR3 DNA sequence: TGTGCCAGCAGCTCGGGGACTAGCGGGAAAGACGAGCAGTACTTC. The variable domain in full, completed from reference TRBV7-9 and TRBJ2-7, reads DTGVSQNPRHKITKRGQNVTFRCDPISEHNRLYWYRQTLGQGPEFLTYFQNEAQLEKSRLLSDRFSAERPKGSFSTLEIQRTEQGDSAMYLCASSSGTSGKDEQYFGPGTRLTVT.

The rearrangement joins TRBV5-4 to TRBJ2-2, with TRBD2 identical over 14 bases. Germline CDR1 SGHNT, CDR2 YYREEE (reference sequence). V shed 4 bases and J 4 bases; nucleotides not matched to a gene: 6. This CDR3 comprises 17 residues. DNA of the CDR3: TGTGCCAGCAGCGCGGGGACTAGCGGGAGTCTCACCGGGGAGCTGTTTTTT. Amino acid sequence: CASSAGTSGSLTGELFF.

A note on this clone: Other DNA sequences in this sample translate to the same CDR3. CDR3 DNA sequence: TGTGCCAGCAGCCGGACAGGGGGCAATCAGCCCCAGCATTTT. This translates into CASSRTGGNQPQHF. The chain couples TRBV6-1 to TRBJ1-5; 9 nucleotides agree with TRBD1. The CDR3 has 14 amino acids. V gave up 6 bases and J gave up 2 bases; unmatched junction bases: 2. Germline lookup yields CDR1 MNHNS and CDR2 SASEGT.

CDR3 sequence: CASGTDLVNEQFF. CDR3 coding DNA: TGTGCTAGTGGGACGGATCTCGTAAATGAGCAGTTCTTC. The chain joins TRBV12-5 to TRBJ2-1, with no clear D. The CDR3 length is 13 residues. Trimming removed 6 bases from V and 7 bases from J, with 13 bases in between. The germline gives CDR1 LGHNT, CDR2 FRNRAP.

On this clone itself: Sequence at one end of the junction differs from germline and may be a read error. The chain has TRBV7-7 and TRBJ2-7; TRBD1 matches at 7 bases. Germline V gene sequence: CDR1 SSHAT, CDR2 FNYEAQ (reference sequence). CDR3 length: 13 residues. CDR3 DNA sequence: TGTGCTAGCAGCTTGGGACAGCTATACGAGCAGTACTTC. Its translation is CASSLGQLYEQYF.

The chain recombines TRBV5-1 with TRBJ1-4; D unclear. CDR3 size: 14 residues. The germline CDR1 and CDR2 sequences are SGHRS and YFSETQ. V was trimmed by 4 bases and J by 4 bases, leaving 11 bases between them. The CDR3 loop reads CASSPDGYNEKLFF. The CDR3 nucleotides are TGCGCCAGCAGCCCGGACGGATATAATGAAAAACTGTTTTTT.

The gene calls are TRBV6-5 and TRBJ1-1; D not certain. Germline V CDR1 and CDR2: MNHEY, SVGAGI. The CDR3 contains 13 residues. Trimming cost V 7 bases and J 4 bases, with 13 bases left between them. CDR3 sequence (DNA): TGTGCCAGCAACACCAAAGCCGGCACTGAAGCTTTCTTT. Its translation is CASNTKAGTEAFF.

V is TRBV7-3 and J is TRBJ2-1, with 12 positions matching TRBD2. Germline V gene lookup returns CDR1 SGHTA and CDR2 FQGTGA. This CDR3 region has 14 residues. V lost 4 bases and J lost 10; bases outside the gene matches: 5. The CDR3 coding sequence is TGTGCCAGCAGCTCCCAACTAGCGGGGGGAGAGCAGTTCTTC. It translates to CASSSQLAGGEQFF.

This chain links TRBV5-1 with TRBJ2-2, with D perhaps being TRBD1 or TRBD2 (5 bases each). Germline CDR1 reads SGHRS; CDR2 reads YFSETQ. V lost 0 bases to trimming and J lost 3 bases, with 12 bases between them. CDR3 size: 16 residues. CDR3 residues: CASSLAGASYTGELFF. The CDR3 DNA reads as TGCGCCAGCAGCTTGGCCGGGGCCTCTTACACCGGGGAGCTGTTTTTT.

V is TRBV19 and J is TRBJ1-4; D remains unclear. Germline values: CDR1 LNHDA, CDR2 SQIVND (reference sequence). The CDR3 extends over 16 amino acids. V was shortened by 0 bases and J by 7 bases, with 15 bases between the two germline ends. The CDR3 DNA is TGTGCCAGTAGTATAGATCTGAGCTGGCCCGCTGAAAAACTGTTTTTT. This codes for CASSIDLSWPAEKLFF.